The rows below give T cell receptor beta chains drawn from one sample of a study of blood T cell repertoires in COVID-19. Clones were read by immunoSEQ multiplex PCR, and TCRdb kept only the in-frame ones, dropping some. The sample lists about 150,000 clones; approximately 90% were seen once. Sample: peripheral blood. The receptors derive from a man aged 18 to 29 with COVID-19, enrolled during active disease. Both conserved end residues are trimmed from each CDR3. Each record gives: V gene, J gene, CDR3 protein.

v_call: TRBV7-8; j_call: TRBJ2-1; cdr3_aa: ASSLVSTSRSNEQF
v_call: TRBV27; j_call: TRBJ2-1; cdr3_aa: ASSLGGLAAYNEQF
v_call: TRBV7-2; j_call: TRBJ2-2; cdr3_aa: ASSSLAANTGELF
v_call: TRBV28; j_call: TRBJ2-5; cdr3_aa: ASSSPRTGKETQY
v_call: TRBV5-6; j_call: TRBJ2-4; cdr3_aa: ASSFSTGPEDIQY
v_call: TRBV24-1; j_call: TRBJ2-1; cdr3_aa: ATSGQEKNEQF
v_call: TRBV9; j_call: TRBJ1-2; cdr3_aa: ASSVARQGNYGYT
v_call: TRBV5-1; j_call: TRBJ1-5; cdr3_aa: ASSLGGSDQPQH
v_call: TRBV5-4; j_call: TRBJ1-1; cdr3_aa: ASRKQGEGTEAF
v_call: TRBV27; j_call: TRBJ1-5; cdr3_aa: ASRTLQGLNQPQH
v_call: TRBV30; j_call: TRBJ1-6; cdr3_aa: AWGGGQGSSPLH
v_call: TRBV6-1; j_call: TRBJ2-1; cdr3_aa: ASSEGLAAHNEQF
v_call: TRBV13; j_call: TRBJ1-2; cdr3_aa: ASSTSQGAYGYT
v_call: TRBV9; j_call: TRBJ2-7; cdr3_aa: ASSPTSEAYEQY
v_call: TRBV7-2; j_call: TRBJ1-1; cdr3_aa: ASSKRAGSIVNTEAF
v_call: TRBV6-5; j_call: TRBJ1-3; cdr3_aa: ASSYSTNGNTIY
v_call: TRBV6-1; j_call: TRBJ1-2; cdr3_aa: ASSEASGKWPGYGYT
v_call: TRBV4-3; j_call: TRBJ2-3; cdr3_aa: ASSQETSGPFDDTQY
v_call: TRBV19; j_call: TRBJ2-7; cdr3_aa: ASSFSLGGSYEQY
v_call: TRBV2; j_call: TRBJ1-5; cdr3_aa: ASNERGWGNQPQH